This TCR beta chain is from a study of blood T cell repertoires in COVID-19. Per the original data handling: Reference gene primers were amplified, and this amplification served to estimate nucleated cell counts. Some clones are missing from TCRdb's copy, which holds only in-frame ones; the method was immunoSEQ multiplex PCR. V and J calls and clone size follow that table, whereas D and trimming were derived from the DNA. Of under 350,000 clones listed, 83% are singletons. As to this clone: A read error may produce the germline difference seen at one junction end.

Germline loops: CDR1 MNHEY, CDR2 SVGAGI. CDR3 length equals 15 residues. V and J are TRBV6-5 and TRBJ2-1, with D perhaps TRBD2 (6 bases). The sample comprised peripheral blood. This TCR was sampled from a woman aged 45-65 years who had recovered from COVID-19. The CDR3 DNA reads TGTGCCAGCATACCCGATCGGGGGTCCTATAATGAGCAGTTCTTC. It translates to CASIPDRGSYNEQFF.